This T cell receptor (beta chain) was captured by sequencing in a study of OX40 agonist ivuxolimab in advanced cancers. Profiling relied on immunoSEQ multiplex PCR, and the TCRdb table lists in-frame clones only, not all of them. The sample shows about 38,000 clones, over 80% of them seen only once. CDR3 size: 14 residues. CDR1 is MNHNY and CDR2 is SVGAGI in the germline V gene (reference sequence). The V end lost 7 bases, the J end lost 3 bases, and 12 bases lay between the germline ends. This TCR was sampled from an adult with an advanced solid tumor such as melanoma, head and neck, liver or kidney cancer. This specimen was CD4+ or CD8+ T cells sorted from blood, taken in a trial of the OX40 agonist ivuxolimab. The gene calls are TRBV6-6 and TRBJ2-2; D call uncertain. The CDR3 DNA reads TGTGCCAGCACCGAGACTCCACACACCGGGGAGCTGTTTTTT. Translated: CASTETPHTGELFF.